These 15 T cell receptor beta chains were sequenced from one sample in a study of blood T cell repertoires in COVID-19. The method was immunoSEQ multiplex PCR; TCRdb's version includes in-frame clones alone and lacks a portion of them. The sample has around 200,000 clones, around nine tenths seen once. Sequenced: peripheral blood. The receptors originated from a man in his forties with active or convalescent COVID-19.

J is TRBJ1-1 and V is TRBV12-5; weak D call: TRBD1 (6 bases). Looked up from germline, CDR1 is LGHNT and CDR2 is FRNRAP. Trimming stripped 8 bases from V and 7 bases from J, with 20 bases between. The CDR3 totals 14 residues. CDR3 nucleotides: TGTGCTAGTACGAGGGACACACACTTTGGTGAAGCTTTCTTT. The encoded protein is CASTRDTHFGEAFF.

The rearrangement links TRBV5-1 to TRBJ1-2, with a weak D call TRBD1 (5 bases). There are 14 residues in the CDR3. V dropped 2 bases and J dropped 4 bases, with 12 bases sitting between them. From germline, CDR1 is SGHRS and CDR2 YFSETQ. CDR3 bases: TGCGCCAGCAGCTTATCAGGTGGGGCCTATGGCTACACCTTC. Translating gives CASSLSGGAYGYTF.

The V gene is TRBV7-8, the J gene TRBJ2-1, with D perhaps TRBD1 (6 bases). The CDR3 length is 16 residues. The germline gives CDR1 SGHVS, CDR2 FQNEAQ. V was trimmed by 6 bases and J by 4 bases, leaving 19 bases between them. The CDR3 protein is CASRHPSAGVYNEQFF. The CDR3 DNA sequence: TGTGCCAGCAGACATCCCTCCGCAGGGGTTTACAATGAGCAGTTCTTC.

This clone has just one count. The chain joins TRBV29-1 to TRBJ1-3; 7 nucleotides agree with TRBD1. The V gene's germline CDR1 is SQVTM and CDR2 ANQGSEA. J gave up 0 bases and V 8 bases, and 7 bases lay outside the gene matches. The CDR3 spans 14 residues. CDR3 coding DNA: TGCAGCTTAGACCGGGACAGCTCTGGAAACACCATATATTTT. It codes for CSLDRDSSGNTIYF.

The V gene is TRBV28, the J gene TRBJ2-5, with 11 bases aligning to TRBD2. With V trimmed by 8 bases and J by 2 bases, 4 bases remained unmatched. CDR1 MDHEN and CDR2 SYDVKM come from the germline V gene. There are 14 residues in the CDR3. The CDR3: CASVAGGPQETQYF. The DNA for the CDR3 is TGTGCCAGCGTAGCGGGGGGGCCTCAAGAGACCCAGTACTTC.

The rearrangement uses TRBV5-4 and TRBJ2-5, with D possibly matching TRBD2 (5 bases). The germline V gene has CDR1 SGHNT and CDR2 YYREEE (reference sequence). The V end was cut by 7 bases, the J end by 1 base, with 11 bases between. The length of the CDR3 is 13 residues. The CDR3, as DNA: TGTGCCAGCGGGAGCGGTCTCCAAGAGACCCAGTACTTC. Translating gives CASGSGLQETQYF.

The chain employs TRBV14 and TRBJ1-6; D is uncertain. With 4 bases removed from V and 13 bases from J, the gap between germline ends came to 20 bases. Germline V gene sequence: CDR1 SGHDN, CDR2 FVKESK. The CDR3 has 15 residues. This CDR3 is CASSPSLVRGSPLHF. The CDR3 DNA reads as TGTGCCAGCAGCCCGAGCTTGGTGCGCGGTTCTCCCCTCCACTTT.

The gene calls are TRBV7-9 and TRBJ1-2; D remains ambiguous. In germline, CDR1 is SEHNR, CDR2 FQNEAQ (reference sequence). Trimming left V 1 base short and J 1 base short, with 4 bases between. CDR3 size: 13 residues. The CDR3 protein is CASSLDSNYGYTF. The CDR3 nucleotides are TGTGCCAGCAGCTTAGACAGTAACTATGGCTACACCTTC.

The chain is built from TRBV24-1 and TRBJ2-1; unclear D gene. V lost 3 bases and J lost 9, with 14 bases in between. The CDR3 sequence is 14 residues long. The germline CDR1 and CDR2 sequences are KGHDR and SFDVKD. Written as DNA, the CDR3 is TGTGCCACCAGTGATCCCTGGATTTCAGGTGAGCAGTTCTTC. It translates to CATSDPWISGEQFF.

This rearrangement joins TRBV28 to TRBJ2-5, with TRBD2 matching 7 bases. The germline V gene has CDR1 MDHEN and CDR2 SYDVKM. Trimming at V came to 5 bases and at J to 8 bases, leaving 11 bases not matched to a gene. The CDR3 covers 14 residues. The CDR3 DNA follows: TGTGCCAGCAGTCCAGCCGGGACTAAACGCACCCAGTACTTC. Protein: CASSPAGTKRTQYF.

The chain employs TRBV19 and TRBJ1-5; the match to TRBD1 covers 7 bases. The V segment lost 7 bases and the J segment 3 bases; nucleotides outside the gene matches: 6. The CDR3 spans 14 residues. The germline V gene has CDR1 LNHDA and CDR2 SQIVND (reference sequence). CDR3 nucleotide sequence: TGTGCCAGTACTCAGACAGGGATCAATCAGCCCCAGCATTTT. This sequence encodes CASTQTGINQPQHF.

There are many counts of this clone. Mismatch with germline at one junction end may stem from a read error. CDR3 sequence: CASSEAGQGWTEAFF. The CDR3 DNA follows: TGTGCCAGCAGCGAAGCAGGACAGGGGTGGACTGAAGCTTTCTTT. The J gene is TRBJ1-1, the V gene TRBV2; 9 nucleotides agree with TRBD1. CDR3 length: 15 amino acids. Germline V gene data show CDR1 as SNHLY and CDR2 as FYNNEI. Full variable domain (missing parts from reference TRBV2 and TRBJ1-1): EPEVTQTPSHQVTQMGQEVILRCVPISNHLYFYWYRQILGQKVEFLVSFYNNEISEKSEIFDDQFSVERPDGSNFTLKIRSTKLEDSAMYFCASSEAGQGWTEAFFGQGTRLTVV.

This chain connects TRBV13 to TRBJ1-6; no definite D call. This CDR3 comprises 15 residues. V lost 0 bases, J lost 9 bases, and 12 bases lay in between. Germline CDR1 reads PRHDT; CDR2 reads FYEKMQ (reference sequence). The CDR3 DNA sequence: TGTGCCAGCAGCTTAGGCCGGGGAGGGAGTTCACCCCTCCACTTT. The encoded protein is CASSLGRGGSSPLHF.

The genes are TRBV9 and TRBJ2-1; TRBD2 matches 10 bases. Trimming cost V 0 bases and J 4 bases; bases outside gene matches: 7. This CDR3 spans 17 amino acids. Germline V CDR1 and CDR2: SGDLS, YYNGEE. CDR3 bases: TGTGCCAGCAGCGTAGGGACTAGCGGCCTGGGTTACAATGAGCAGTTCTTC. It codes for CASSVGTSGLGYNEQFF.

This chain links TRBV11-3 with TRBJ2-3, with D possibly matching TRBD1 (6 bases). Germline CDR1 and CDR2: SGHNT and YENEEA. Trimming removed 1 base from V and 1 base from J, with 12 bases in between. The CDR3 sequence is 16 residues long. CDR3 nucleotides: TGTGCCAGCAGCTTAGGGCACAGGGTTCGCACAGATACGCAGTATTTT. Its protein is CASSLGHRVRTDTQYF.